A selection of T cell receptor beta chains follows, all from one sample in a study of T cell repertoires in ileal Crohn's disease. Method: immunoSEQ multiplex PCR; TCRdb's copy keeps in-frame clones and lacks some. This table holds over 14,000 clones, about 82% found once. The source material was ileal tissue. The receptors derive from an adult with Crohn's disease. Each CDR3 is given with its conserved first and last residue. The order of the fields is J gene, clone size, V gene, D gene, CDR3 protein, CDR3 DNA. D genes are given only for firm matches. Clone size is shown for a subset of rows, as once, few, many or a class of expanded clone.

TRBJ2-7,-,TRBV14,TRBD2,CASSQGTSEAYEQYF,TGTGCCAGCAGCCAAGGGACTAGCGAAGCCTACGAGCAGTACTTC
TRBJ1-3,once,TRBV29-1,-,CSVVNRVGSGNTIYF,TGCAGCGTTGTCAACAGGGTAGGCTCTGGAAACACCATATATTTT
TRBJ2-4,-,TRBV29-1,TRBD2,CSVVPTGGTSNIQYF,TGCAGCGTTGTTCCGACGGGGGGAACAAGTAACATTCAGTACTTC
TRBJ1-1,-,TRBV10-2,-,CASRRETENTEAFF,TGCGCCAGCCGTCGGGAGACAGAGAACACTGAAGCTTTCTTT
TRBJ1-1,-,TRBV18,-,CASSPIQGLSTEAFF,TGTGCCAGCTCACCAATTCAGGGGCTGAGCACTGAAGCTTTCTTT
TRBJ2-2,-,TRBV6-5,-,CASSSRGNEEELFF,TGTGCCAGCAGTTCTAGAGGGAATGAGGAGGAGCTGTTTTTT
TRBJ2-7,-,TRBV7-2,-,CASSLTGTLKSYEQYF,TGTGCCAGCAGCCTTACAGGGACCCTTAAATCCTACGAGCAGTACTTC
TRBJ1-1,medium-sized,TRBV15,TRBD1,CATREKGAGEAFF,TGTGCCACCAGAGAGAAGGGGGCGGGTGAAGCTTTCTTT
TRBJ1-1,-,TRBV15,-,CATSVKQNTEAFF,TGTGCCACCAGCGTAAAACAGAACACTGAAGCTTTCTTT
TRBJ2-7,once,TRBV6-1,TRBD1,CASSLQGANNEQYF,TGTGCCAGCAGCCTACAGGGGGCCAACAACGAGCAGTACTTC
TRBJ2-3,-,TRBV9,TRBD2,CASRPLAGGTDTQYF,TGTGCCAGCCGACCTCTAGCGGGGGGGACAGATACGCAGTATTTT
TRBJ2-3,-,TRBV9,TRBD2,CASSVGGLAADTQYF,TGTGCCAGCAGCGTAGGGGGACTAGCTGCAGATACGCAGTATTTT
TRBJ1-5,-,TRBV2,-,CASSERGRQPQHF,TGTGCCAGCAGTGAAAGGGGGAGACAGCCCCAGCATTTT
TRBJ2-2,-,TRBV25-1,TRBD2,CASISRTSGPGELFF,TGTGCCAGCATCTCCCGGACTAGCGGGCCCGGGGAGCTGTTTTTT
TRBJ1-6,few,TRBV7-2,TRBD1,CASSRRTGHNSPLHF,TGTGCCAGCAGCCGTCGGACAGGGCATAATTCACCCCTCCACTTT
TRBJ1-2,-,TRBV28,TRBD1,CASSPAGTVYGYTF,TGTGCCAGCAGTCCCGCCGGGACAGTCTATGGCTACACCTTC
TRBJ2-1,-,TRBV5-1,TRBD2,CASTQTVAGATNEQFF,TGCGCCAGCACCCAAACGGTAGCGGGGGCCACCAATGAGCAGTTCTTC
TRBJ1-1,-,TRBV18,-,CASSPLGPTEAFF,TGTGCCAGCTCACCGCTGGGCCCCACTGAAGCTTTCTTT
TRBJ1-2,-,TRBV6-1,-,CASIHNYGYTF,TGTGCCAGCATCCATAACTATGGCTACACCTTC
TRBJ2-3,once,TRBV6-5,TRBD2,CASSYVAGGRSDTQYF,TGTGCCAGCAGTTACGTTGCGGGGGGGCGGTCAGATACGCAGTATTTT
TRBJ2-5,-,TRBV5-6,TRBD2,CASILLAGDKTQYF,TGTGCCAGCATCCTACTAGCGGGGGATAAGACCCAGTACTTC
TRBJ2-7,-,TRBV5-1,TRBD1,CASSAISGQGSDEQYF,TGCGCCAGCAGCGCGATTTCGGGACAGGGATCAGACGAGCAGTACTTC
TRBJ1-1,-,TRBV5-1,-,CASGATVGTEAFF,TGCGCCAGCGGAGCGACGGTGGGCACTGAAGCTTTCTTT
TRBJ2-6,-,TRBV5-1,-,CASSFGQLNSGANVLTF,TGCGCCAGCAGCTTCGGACAGCTAAACTCTGGGGCCAACGTCCTGACTTTC
TRBJ2-1,once,TRBV11-3,TRBD2,CASSRTSGGANEQFF,TGTGCCAGCAGCCGAACTAGCGGGGGGGCAAATGAGCAGTTCTTC
TRBJ2-1,-,TRBV7-3,-,CASSDGGVGEQFF,TGTGCCAGCAGCGATGGAGGAGTTGGCGAGCAGTTCTTC
TRBJ2-7,once,TRBV6-5,-,CASASGGLHEQYF,TGTGCCAGCGCCTCGGGGGGCCTCCACGAGCAGTACTTC
TRBJ2-5,-,TRBV2,TRBD2,CASSGTSGGETQYF,TGTGCCAGCAGTGGGACTAGCGGGGGAGAGACCCAGTACTTC
TRBJ1-6,few,TRBV2,-,CASSVRDLESPLHF,TGTGCCAGCAGTGTGCGTGACTTGGAGTCACCCCTCCACTTT
TRBJ1-1,once,TRBV9,-,CASSVRDLGAAEAFF,TGTGCCAGCAGCGTCAGGGACTTGGGCGCGGCTGAAGCTTTCTTT
TRBJ1-2,-,TRBV5-6,-,CASRPGRDYGYTF,TGTGCCAGCAGACCCGGGAGAGACTATGGCTACACCTTC